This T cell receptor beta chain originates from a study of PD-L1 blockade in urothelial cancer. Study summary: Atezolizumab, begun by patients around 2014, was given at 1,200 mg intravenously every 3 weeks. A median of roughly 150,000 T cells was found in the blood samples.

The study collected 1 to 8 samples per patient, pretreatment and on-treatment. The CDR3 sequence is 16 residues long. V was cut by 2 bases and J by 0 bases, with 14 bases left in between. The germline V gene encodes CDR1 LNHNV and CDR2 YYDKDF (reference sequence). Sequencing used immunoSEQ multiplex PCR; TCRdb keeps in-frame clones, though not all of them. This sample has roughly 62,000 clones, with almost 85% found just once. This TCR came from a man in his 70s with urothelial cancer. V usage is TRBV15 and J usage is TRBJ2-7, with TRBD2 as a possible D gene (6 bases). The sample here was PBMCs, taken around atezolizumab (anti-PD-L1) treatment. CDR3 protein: CATSRYPGTGSYEQYF. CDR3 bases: TGTGCCACCAGCAGATATCCCGGGACTGGCTCCTACGAGCAGTACTTC.